This record looks at one T cell receptor beta chain sequence and its context. No antigen is known for it. The source of the sample is a study of shared clonotypes between healthy human individuals. Study-level information: Three CD4 naive, three CD4 memory, two CD8 naive and one CD8 memory plate were used per donor. Study outcomes and limitations: The four-donor shared clonotypes exceeded non-shared clonotypes in generation probability, with non-shared ones scoring lower. Four donors shared roughly 5% of their naive CD4 clonotypes.

Per the original data handling: Filtering differed for immunoSEQ, which gave only junction sequences without quality scores. Clones were sequenced by immunoSEQ multiplex PCR, and TCRdb holds only the in-frame ones, with some missing. The V and J calls and the clone size are those of that table, but D and trimming were determined from the DNA. The sample lists around 2,100,000 clones; about 95% were seen once. Naive CD8 isolation took CD45RO-negative cells positively selected for CCR7 and excluded terminally differentiated effector memory CD45RA+ cells. The CDR3 is 14 amino acids. Germline loops: CDR1 MNHEY, CDR2 SMNVEV (reference sequence). With 4 bases removed from V and 3 bases from J, the gap between germline ends came to 10 bases.

This receptor was obtained from a man aged 18 to 30 in good health. Sequencing input: naive CD8+ T cells sorted from blood. This sequence joins TRBV27 and TRBJ1-5, with a possible D match to TRBD1 (5 bases). This CDR3 is CASSWQGHNQPQHF. In DNA, the CDR3 is TGTGCCAGCAGTTGGCAGGGCCACAATCAGCCCCAGCATTTT.